Reported below is one TCR beta chain. This clonotype was seen at least ten times. Its antigen is not yet known. No base quality information exists; no much larger clone differs at one position. Reading from cysteine to phenylalanine, the CDR3 counts 16 amino acids. The sequence is cut down to CDR3 DNA, 48 bases in frame from base 1. V is pruned by 5 bases and J by 1 base, leaving 9 bases of the junction without a gene match. From the germline V gene, CDR1 is SGHRS and CDR2 is YFSETQ. The data originate from a study of T cells in Graves' hyperthyroidism and ophthalmopathy (dated by TCRdb to between 2019 and 2020). Broadly, across the study: Peripheral blood samples were taken at the time of initial diagnosis, prior to any treatment. To identify distinguishing TCR V-J signatures, a discovery cohort of around 100 patients was used, comprising 43 with Graves' ophthalmopathy and approximately 58 with stable Graves' hyperthyroidism. An independent validation cohort of 18 to 20 hyperthyroidism patients and 17 patients who later progressed to ophthalmopathy tested prospective prediction of ophthalmopathy. The 100 discovery patients were randomly divided into training and test sets at a 7:3 ratio. Thyroid tissue and blood T-cell repertoires from six Graves' hyperthyroidism patients were also compared in the study. After sampling, hyperthyroidism patients received methimazole starting at 30 mg daily, and ophthalmopathy patients received high-dose intravenous methylprednisolone. TCR Vbeta CDR3 sequencing of 130 to 150 peripheral blood samples (43 ophthalmopathy, approximately 80 hyperthyroidism and around 17 progressor patients) is reported in the paper. Summary of the overall study and its limitations: No statistical method was used to set the sample size in advance, and investigators knew the group allocation. A model built on a 13 V-J signature distinguished ophthalmopathy from stable hyperthyroidism, reaching over 85% sensitivity and around 81% specificity in cross-validation and 80%/75% in testing. In validation, progression to ophthalmopathy was predicted by the model with nearly 71% sensitivity and approximately 78% specificity, a median of 6.5 months before onset. Blood samples also contained most of the expanded thyroid clonotypes (frequency above 0.001), which suggests that blood repertoires may reflect thyroid immune responses.

In the ophthalmopathy patients, disease was moderately to severely active, with a Clinical Activity Score of 3 or more, a NOSPECS grade of 4 or more, and a duration of less than 3 months. The study excluded patients with uncontrolled infections, other autoimmune diseases, pregnancy or lactation. Diagnoses were based on clinical symptoms, serum thyroxine and TRAb, thyroid ultrasound and orbital computed tomography. PBMCs were isolated from 7.5 to 10 ml of fresh peripheral blood by Ficoll-Paque density gradient centrifugation. Total RNA was extracted with Trizol reagent, and quality was checked on an Agilent 2100 Bioanalyzer. The TCR beta CDR3 regions were amplified from the RNA transcripts. The first round of RT-PCR for the TCR CDR3 was performed with the HTBI primer set and the Qiagen OneStep RT-PCR kit. The libraries were constructed in a second round of multiplex PCR and then size-selected and purified. Libraries were sequenced paired-end with 100 bp reads on an Illumina HiSeq2000. Concerning the study's data processing: Raw data were processed with SOAPnuke, discarding reads with adapters, uncalled bases, mean Phred below 15, or no exact constant-primer or identifier match. High-quality paired reads were merged using COPE v1.2.5, and each unique nucleotide sequence was defined as a clonotype. MiTCR v1.1 was used to align the clonotypes against IMGT TRBV, TRBD and TRBJ reference segments. Only V-J combinations with frequency above 0.0001, covering 99% to 99.2% of repertoires, were analysed. A TCS score was defined as the ratio of F50 (clonal expansion) to E x V (chaos), with BLOSUM62-based TCRdist applied between CDR3 peptides within each V-J. Welch's t-statistics and random forest reduced fewer than 600 V-J features to about 13, which were used in a naive Bayes classifier (R e1071). In TCRdb, the public reads were trimmed at Q25 with fastp and aligned with MiXCR, with productive beta chains retained. Identical CDR3 protein sequences are pooled into one entry, listed with their most common genes and DNA. These V and J calls derive from TCRdb rather than the authors' analysis. This sample comprises about 640,000 distinct CDR3 sequences, around 21% of them detected only once. Over 30% of the sample goes to the ten largest clones.

The source material was blood. The clonotype was recovered from a man under 40 with Graves' ophthalmopathy. The chain is assembled from TRBV5-1 and TRBJ1-1; TRBD1 fits 9 bases in the junction. The CDR3 region has the sequence CASRLGQGTPNTEAFF. The nucleotide sequence is TGCGCCAGCAGGCTGGGACAGGGAACCCCGAACACTGAAGCTTTCTTT.